This TCR beta chain was found in a study of early T cells in non-severe SARS-CoV-2 infection. About the research overall: The study sequenced bulk RNA from unsorted whole blood, with chains unpaired.

Each single cDNA molecule received a unique molecular identifier. TCRdb used MiXCR to reprocess the 5' RACE reads, holding one entry per CDR3 protein. The table shows some 60,000 distinct CDR3 sequences, with approximately 9.3% occurring only once. General study results and limits: Matching results from VDJdb favored anti-spike CD8 responses, leaving private and CD4 specificities undetected.

This clonotype appeared many times. Its antigen is unidentified. Between the trimmed V and J ends, which lost 3 bases and 0 bases, there was a span of 8 bases. The CDR3 length is 14 residues. CDR1 is MNHNS, CDR2 SASEGT, per germline. The sequence was obtained from an adult who was a healthcare worker with PCR-confirmed SARS-CoV-2 infection or an uninfected control (not recorded which). This chain uses TRBV6-1 with TRBJ1-1, with a weak D call TRBD1 (6 bases). Specimen: whole blood. CDR3 loop: CASSDRDMNTEAFF. CDR3 coding DNA: TGTGCCAGCAGTGACAGGGACATGAACACTGAAGCTTTCTTT.